The present T cell receptor (beta chain) was sequenced within a study of PD-L1 blockade in urothelial cancer. Study background: Starting at some point between 2013 and 2014, patients were given atezolizumab (1,200 mg intravenously every 3 weeks). Blood samples had a median of 141,255 T cells. Males with bladder-origin urothelial cancer constituted twenty-five of 29 patients.

As to this clone: The antigen is not known.

The CDR3 is made up of 15 amino acids. Trimming took 1 base from V and 3 from J; bases not matched to a gene: 2. The V gene's germline CDR1 is MNHNS and CDR2 SASEGT. The table came from immunoSEQ multiplex PCR; TCRdb's copy has only in-frame clones and leaves some out. The sample holds 35,000 to 45,000 clones, approximately 77% seen once. General study results and limits: Lower than median blood TCR clonality before treatment predicted better survival.

This specimen consisted of PBMCs, obtained around atezolizumab (anti-PD-L1) treatment. This chain uses TRBV6-1 with TRBJ2-7; 11 bases match TRBD2. The clonotype originates from a man in his 70s with urothelial cancer. CDR3 DNA sequence: TGTGCCAGCAGTGAAGGACTAGCGGGAAACTACGAGCAGTACTTC. Protein: CASSEGLAGNYEQYF.